The 23 T cell receptor beta chains reported below all come from one sample, sequenced in a study of T cells after yellow fever vaccination. TCRdb reprocessed the 5' RACE reads with MiXCR, giving one entry per CDR3 protein. The data contain over 300,000 distinct CDR3 sequences, roughly 3.5% of them singletons. The source was PBMCs, collected on the day of the yellow fever booster vaccination. The receptors were sampled from a man between 18 and 35 years old who received the YFV17D yellow fever vaccine.

V is TRBV5-1 and J is TRBJ2-5; 8 nucleotides match TRBD1. Germline V gene data show CDR1 as SGHRS and CDR2 as YFSETQ. The CDR3 contains 17 residues. Unmatched junction bases numbered 11, after V lost 0 bases and J lost 4 bases. CDR3 DNA: TGCGCCAGCAGCTTGGGCCCCCACAGGGGACAGGCAGAGACCCAGTACTTC. This codes for CASSLGPHRGQAETQYF.

In this sample, this clonotype turned up many times. The chain is built from TRBV19 and TRBJ2-2, with 7 nucleotides matching TRBD1. Germline V gene lookup returns CDR1 LNHDA and CDR2 SQIVND (reference sequence). The trim removed 3 bases at V and 4 bases at J, leaving 8 bases unmatched. CDR3 size: 16 residues. CDR3 residues: CASSIIGQDGTGELFF. The DNA of the CDR3 is TGTGCCAGTAGTATTATTGGACAGGACGGCACCGGGGAGCTGTTTTTT.

This clonotype occurred a few times. The chain is built from TRBV12-3 or TRBV12-4 and TRBJ1-5, with no clear D. The CDR3 consists of 14 residues. V was clipped by 3 bases and J by 3 bases, with 9 bases between them. The CDR3 DNA sequence: TGTGCCAGCAGTTTTGTAACAGCCAATCAGCCCCAGCATTTT. Translation: CASSFVTANQPQHF.

This sequence joins TRBV24-1 and TRBJ2-2; no clear D gene. Germline V lookup: CDR1 KGHDR, CDR2 SFDVKD. CDR3 length: 12 residues. With 9 bases removed from V and 0 bases from J, the gap between germline ends came to 4 bases. CDR3 sequence (DNA): TGTGCCACCGGGCCGAACACCGGGGAGCTGTTTTTT. It specifies CATGPNTGELFF.

This clonotype appeared a few times. This chain joins TRBV11-2 and TRBJ2-3; D remains unclear. V was pared by 1 base and J by 4 bases, with 6 bases between. This CDR3 is 13 amino acids long. Looked up from germline, CDR1 is SGHAT and CDR2 is FQNNGV. This chain's CDR3 is CASSLAQPDTQYF. The CDR3 DNA sequence: TGTGCCAGCAGCTTAGCTCAGCCAGATACGCAGTATTTT.

This clonotype was recorded many times. The chain has TRBV5-1 and TRBJ1-5; TRBD1 might be the D (5 bases). The CDR3 loop spans 13 amino acids. Germline V gene lookup returns CDR1 SGHRS and CDR2 YFSETQ. V lost 3 bases and J lost 4, with 8 bases in between. CDR3 region: CASSSGGNQPQHF. In DNA, the CDR3 is TGCGCCAGCAGCTCCGGGGGAAATCAGCCCCAGCATTTT.

This clonotype was observed many times. The CDR3 sequence: CASSQDLRTGAATDTQYF. DNA of the CDR3: TGCGCCAGCAGCCAAGACCTGAGGACAGGGGCGGCAACAGATACGCAGTATTTT. The J gene is TRBJ2-3, the V gene TRBV4-3, with 9 nucleotides matching TRBD1. Germline V gene data show CDR1 as LGHNA and CDR2 as YSLEER. This CDR3 spans 18 amino acids. V gave up 0 bases and J gave up 3 bases; unmatched junction bases: 10.

This clonotype was counted ten times or more. The J gene is TRBJ2-1, the V gene TRBV9, with unresolved D. The CDR3 has 15 amino acids. The ends were cut back, 2 bases at V and 1 base at J, with 10 bases in the middle. The germline CDR1 and CDR2 sequences are SGDLS and YYNGEE. The CDR3 DNA is TGTGCCAGCAGCGTCCGTTCGGAATCCTACAATGAGCAGTTCTTC. This translates into CASSVRSESYNEQFF.

This clonotype was observed a few times. The chain links TRBV12-3 or TRBV12-4 to TRBJ1-4, with D hard to call. This CDR3 contains 14 residues. V lost 3 bases, J lost 0 bases, and 5 bases lay in between. The CDR3 nucleotides read TGTGCCAGCAGTTTGGATGCAACTAATGAAAAACTGTTTTTT. As protein: CASSLDATNEKLFF.

This clonotype was counted only a few times. This CDR3 is CASSLVWVNYRYEVNTEAFF. CDR3 DNA sequence: TGCGCCAGCAGCTTGGTTTGGGTAAATTACCGATACGAAGTGAACACTGAAGCTTTCTTT. The chain combines TRBV5-1 with TRBJ1-1; D gene unclear. The V end was cut by 0 bases, the J end by 0 bases, with 24 bases between. From germline, CDR1 is SGHRS and CDR2 YFSETQ. The CDR3 loop spans 20 amino acids.

This clonotype came up a few times. This CDR3 is CASSKKNGATGGSNQPQHF. The CDR3 nucleotides read TGTGCCAGCAGCAAAAAAAACGGGGCCACAGGGGGCAGCAATCAGCCCCAGCATTTT. The rearrangement uses TRBV21-1 and TRBJ1-5; TRBD1, as called in the table, went unchecked against the DNA. TRBV21-1 is a known pseudogene. This CDR3 is 19 amino acids long.

A remark on this clonotype: This may come from a read error, since a much larger clone is one base off. The chain carries TRBV11-2 and TRBJ2-1, with 11 bases lining up with TRBD2. J gave up 5 bases and V 3 bases, and 6 bases lay outside the gene matches. From germline, CDR1 is SGHAT and CDR2 FQNNGV. CDR3 length: 16 residues. CDR3 loop: CASSFDSGGVNNEQFF. The CDR3 DNA is TGTGCCAGCAGCTTTGATAGCGGGGGGGTTAACAATGAGCAGTTCTTC.

This clonotype was detected ten times or more. The chain carries TRBV7-9 and TRBJ2-5, with 7 bases identical to TRBD1. Per germline, CDR1 SEHNR and CDR2 FQNEAQ (reference sequence). This CDR3 has 15 residues. Trimming removed 1 base from V and 4 bases from J; junction bases left unmatched: 6. CDR3 coding DNA: TGTGCCAGCAGCTTAGGACAGGGATTTGGAGAGACCCAGTACTTC. Translated, it gives CASSLGQGFGETQYF.

The rearrangement uses TRBV19 and TRBJ2-6; D unresolved. Looked up from germline, CDR1 is LNHDA and CDR2 is SQIVND (reference sequence). CDR3 length: 16 amino acids. Trimming left V 5 bases short and J 0 bases short, with 11 bases between. The CDR3 DNA follows: TGTGCCAGTAGTCTCCTCCGGTACTCTGGGGCCAACGTCCTGACTTTC. This translates into CASSLLRYSGANVLTF.

In its sample, this clonotype was seen many times. This chain uses TRBV6-2 or TRBV6-3 with TRBJ2-1, with TRBD2 identical over 8 bases. Germline V CDR1 and CDR2: MNHEY, SVGEGT. The CDR3 runs 15 residues. Trimming took 6 bases from V and 8 from J; bases not matched to a gene: 12. This chain's CDR3 is CASRPRTSRRHEQFF. For the CDR3, the DNA is TGTGCCAGCAGACCCCGGACTAGCCGACGTCATGAGCAGTTCTTC.

This clonotype showed up just a few times. The chain recombines TRBV12-3 or TRBV12-4 with TRBJ2-5; no clear D gene. The length of the CDR3 is 15 residues. The V gene lost 0 bases and the J gene lost 1 base, with 9 bases spanning the gap. The DNA of the CDR3 is TGTGCCAGCAGTTTAGCGGAGACTGCCCAAGAGACCCAGTACTTC. Its translation: CASSLAETAQETQYF.

This clonotype was picked up a small number of times. The V and J genes are TRBV20-1 and TRBJ2-2; D is unclear. This CDR3 has 15 amino acids. The germline V and J ends were trimmed by 6 bases and 5 bases, with 19 bases remaining between them. Germline values: CDR1 DFQATT, CDR2 SNEGSKA (reference sequence). The CDR3 DNA is TGCAGTGCCCTCGAGGCGTACCGACTTACCGGGGAGCTGTTTTTT. Its translation is CSALEAYRLTGELFF.

This clonotype has at least ten counts. The V call is TRBV10-3, the J call TRBJ1-3; no definite D call. Trimming stripped 10 bases from V and 4 bases from J, with 14 bases between. Germline-derived CDR1 and CDR2 are ENHRY and SYGVKD. This CDR3 contains 13 residues. The CDR3 reads CASIPASGNTIYF. The CDR3 nucleotides are TGTGCCAGTATTCCAGCGTCCGGAAACACCATATATTTT.

This clonotype has at least ten counts. V and J are TRBV6-1 and TRBJ1-5; 9 positions agree with TRBD1. Germline lookup yields CDR1 MNHNS and CDR2 SASEGT. CDR3 length: 15 residues. The V segment lost 4 bases and the J segment 6 bases; nucleotides outside the gene matches: 7. The CDR3 DNA sequence: TGTGCCAGCAGTGTAGGGACAGGGTATGTTCAGCCCCAGCATTTT. Protein product: CASSVGTGYVQPQHF.

This clonotype was counted many times. Here the CDR3 reads CASSLSADPLYEQYF. CDR3 sequence (DNA): TGTGCCAGCAGCTTATCGGCAGATCCCCTCTACGAGCAGTACTTC. V gene TRBV7-3 combines with J gene TRBJ2-7; D uncertain. The CDR3 covers 15 residues. CDR1 is SGHTA and CDR2 is FQGTGA in the germline V gene. The V gene lost 2 bases and the J gene lost 3 bases, with 14 bases spanning the gap.

This clonotype was seen only a few times. V usage is TRBV5-1 and J usage is TRBJ2-5, with D unclear. This CDR3 is 14 amino acids long. The ends were cut back, 2 bases at V and 2 bases at J, with 10 bases in the middle. CDR1 is SGHRS and CDR2 is YFSETQ in the germline V gene. As DNA, the CDR3 is TGCGCCAGCAGCTTCGGAGAAGCTCAAGAGACCCAGTACTTC. It specifies CASSFGEAQETQYF.

A few counts support this clonotype. This chain connects TRBV2 to TRBJ1-6; possible D gene TRBD1, 6 bases. Trimming removed 8 bases at V and 3 bases at J, with 11 bases between. Germline V lookup: CDR1 SNHLY, CDR2 FYNNEI. CDR3 length equals 14 residues. The DNA of the CDR3 is TGTGCCAGCGGCCGGGGGCTCTATAATTCACCCCTCCACTTT. It translates to CASGRGLYNSPLHF.

Only a few counts were recorded for this clonotype. This rearrangement joins TRBV12-3 or TRBV12-4 to TRBJ1-3; 7 nucleotides agree with TRBD1. The CDR3 extends over 15 amino acids. The V and J ends lost 6 bases and 2 bases, in that order; junction bases with no gene match: 7. The CDR3 reads CASSRQGGPGNTIYF. The CDR3 DNA reads as TGTGCCAGCAGCCGACAGGGCGGCCCTGGAAACACCATATATTTT.